This entry lists 29 T cell receptor beta chains sequenced from one sample in a study of shared clonotypes between healthy human individuals. Naive CD8 cells comprised CD45RO-negative, CCR7-positively selected cells, excluding terminally differentiated effector memory CD45RA+ cells. Produced via immunoSEQ multiplex PCR; TCRdb's table is partial and in-frame only. Here the sample spans roughly 600,000 clones, roughly 98% being singletons. The sequencing input was naive CD8+ T cells sorted from blood. The source of these receptors is a man between 25 and 39 years old in good health.

The chain employs TRBV2 and TRBJ2-7; D may correspond to TRBD1 or TRBD2 (5 bases each). V was pared by 5 bases and J by 7 bases, with 18 bases between. Germline V CDR1 and CDR2: SNHLY, FYNNEI. The CDR3 contains 14 residues. The CDR3 region is CASSSKQAGKEQYF. Here the CDR3 DNA reads TGTGCCAGCAGTAGTAAACAGGCGGGTAAAGAGCAGTACTTC. Drawing the rest from reference TRBV2 and TRBJ2-7, the complete variable domain is EPEVTQTPSHQVTQMGQEVILRCVPISNHLYFYWYRQILGQKVEFLVSFYNNEISEKSEIFDDQFSVERPDGSNFTLKIRSTKLEDSAMYFCASSSKQAGKEQYFGPGTRLTVT.

The chain combines TRBV29-1 with TRBJ2-7; TRBD1 matches 7 bases. This CDR3 comprises 12 residues. The trim removed 8 bases at V and 0 bases at J, leaving 4 bases unmatched. CDR1 SQVTM and CDR2 ANQGSEA come from the germline V gene. The DNA of the CDR3 is TGCAGCTACCGGGACAGCTCCTACGAGCAGTACTTC. Encoded protein: CSYRDSSYEQYF.

With regard to this clone: Other DNA sequences in the sample encode the same CDR3. This sequence joins TRBV5-5 and TRBJ2-7, with D possibly being TRBD1 or TRBD2 (6 bases each). Germline CDR1 reads SGHKS; CDR2 reads YYEKEE (reference sequence). CDR3 length: 14 residues. Trimming shortened V by 2 bases and J by 2 bases, and 11 bases separated the two germline ends. The CDR3 DNA reads TGTGCCAGCAGCTTAGAAGGGGGGACCTACGAGCAGTACTTC. Its protein is CASSLEGGTYEQYF.

The chain combines TRBV30 with TRBJ1-1; no firm D call. Germline V gene sequence: CDR1 GTSNPN, CDR2 SVGIG (reference sequence). This CDR3 is 11 amino acids long. V was clipped by 3 bases and J by 11 bases, with 13 bases between them. CDR3 bases: TGTGCCTGGAGCGAGGTCTCCGTGGCTTTCTTT. It is translated as CAWSEVSVAFF.

The J gene is TRBJ1-2, the V gene TRBV19; no reliable D call. Germline values: CDR1 LNHDA, CDR2 SQIVND (reference sequence). Trimming took 3 bases from V and 6 from J, leaving 11 bases between them. The CDR3 runs 13 residues. As DNA, the CDR3 is TGTGCCAGTAGTATTAACCCACCGGATGGCTACACCTTC. Translation gives CASSINPPDGYTF.

The V and J genes are TRBV19 and TRBJ2-7; TRBD1 agrees at 7 bases. This CDR3 contains 15 residues. Germline CDR1 LNHDA, CDR2 SQIVND (reference sequence). The V and J ends lost 3 bases and 1 base, in that order; junction bases with no gene match: 6. The CDR3 coding sequence is TGTGCCAGTAGTATCGCCGGGACAGCGTCCTACGAGCAGTACTTC. Translated, it gives CASSIAGTASYEQYF.

The rearrangement uses TRBV27 and TRBJ2-5; D ambiguous. The V end lost 6 bases, the J end lost 4 bases, and 12 bases lay between the germline ends. CDR3 length: 13 residues. CDR1 is MNHEY, CDR2 SMNVEV, per germline (reference sequence). The CDR3 protein is CASRSNGLETQYF. CDR3 DNA: TGTGCCAGCAGATCCAACGGGCTAGAGACCCAGTACTTC.

J is TRBJ1-1 and V is TRBV7-6, with a weak D call TRBD1 (5 bases). The CDR3 sequence is 13 residues long. Germline assignment: CDR1 SGHVS and CDR2 FNYEAQ. V shed 6 bases and J shed 2 bases, with 10 bases lying between them. This CDR3 is CASRLDSNTEAFF. CDR3 coding DNA: TGTGCCAGCAGACTCGACAGCAACACTGAAGCTTTCTTT.

With regard to this clone: The sample has other DNA sequences that encode this CDR3 too. The rearrangement links TRBV27 to TRBJ2-1; weak D call: TRBD2 (6 bases). Germline CDR1 is MNHEY and CDR2 is SMNVEV (reference sequence). V lost 2 bases and J 2 bases, leaving 7 bases between the germline ends. The CDR3 runs to 14 residues. The CDR3, as DNA: TGTGCCAGCAGTTTAGGGGGGACCTACAATGAGCAGTTCTTC. Residues: CASSLGGTYNEQFF.

CDR3 residues: CAISDGTGRFPNGYTF. CDR3 nucleotide sequence: TGTGCCATCAGTGACGGAACAGGGAGGTTCCCCAATGGCTACACCTTC. The chain couples TRBV10-3 to TRBJ1-2, with D maybe TRBD1 (6 bases). The CDR3 is 16 residues long. Trimming pared 3 bases from V and 6 bases from J, leaving 20 bases between. The germline V gene encodes CDR1 ENHRY and CDR2 SYGVKD.

A remark on this clone: One end of the junction fails to match germline, which may point to a read error. This chain joins TRBV7-7 and TRBJ2-1; 14 nucleotides match TRBD2. Germline values: CDR1 SSHAT, CDR2 FNYEAQ (reference sequence). The CDR3 consists of 15 residues. In DNA, the CDR3 is TGTGCTAGCAGCTCCGGACTAGCGGGGGGAAATGAGCAGTTCTTC. The encoded protein is CASSSGLAGGNEQFF.

This clone was observed a single time. Other DNA sequences in this specimen translate into the identical CDR3. The V gene is TRBV28, the J gene TRBJ2-7; no reliable D call. The CDR3 is 11 amino acids. From germline, CDR1 is MDHEN and CDR2 SYDVKM. V lost 4 bases and J lost 1, with 2 bases in between. Written as DNA, the CDR3 is TGTGCCAGCAGTTATTCCTACGAGCAGTACTTC. Its translation: CASSYSYEQYF.

The chain combines TRBV28 with TRBJ2-7; TRBD2 aligns across 7 bases. The CDR3 has 15 residues. Germline CDR1 reads MDHEN; CDR2 reads SYDVKM. V trimming: 1 base; J trimming: 5 bases; junction bases outside the gene matches: 8. The CDR3 coding sequence is TGTGCCAGCAGTTTATATTCGGGGGGAAGCGACGAGCAGTACTTC. It is translated as CASSLYSGGSDEQYF.

This sequence joins TRBV4-3 and TRBJ2-7; 13 bases line up with TRBD2. Germline trimming cut 0 bases from V and 7 bases from J; bases unmatched to any gene: 6. CDR3 length: 16 residues. From germline, CDR1 is LGHNA and CDR2 YSLEER. The CDR3 protein is CASSQDRGTSGMEQYF. CDR3 in DNA: TGCGCCAGCAGCCAAGATCGCGGGACTAGCGGGATGGAGCAGTACTTC.

This rearrangement joins TRBV29-1 to TRBJ1-4; no clear D. CDR1 and CDR2 (germline): SQVTM, ANQGSEA. V shed 0 bases and J shed 14 bases, with 13 bases lying between them. The CDR3 spans 12 residues. The CDR3 loop is CSVEERHSRLFF. The CDR3 DNA reads as TGCAGCGTTGAAGAGAGACACTCTCGCCTGTTTTTT.

The chain has TRBV6-5 and TRBJ2-2; D may be TRBD1 (5 bases). This CDR3 has 13 amino acids. V lost 6 bases and J lost 6, with 11 bases in between. Germline CDR1 is MNHEY and CDR2 is SVGAGI. CDR3 region: CASRQDGPGELFF. DNA of the CDR3: TGTGCCAGCAGACAGGACGGTCCCGGGGAGCTGTTTTTT.

The genes are TRBV19 and TRBJ1-1; D is ambiguous. Trimming took 6 bases from V and 8 from J, leaving 16 bases between them. The CDR3 runs 13 residues. Germline values: CDR1 LNHDA, CDR2 SQIVND (reference sequence). CDR3 sequence: CASRSSLRWEAFF. Written as DNA, the CDR3 is TGTGCCAGTAGGAGTTCCCTCCGATGGGAAGCTTTCTTT.

In regard to this clone: The sample contains more than one DNA sequence encoding this CDR3. This rearrangement joins TRBV7-8 to TRBJ2-3; D is undetermined. This CDR3 region has 12 residues. Germline CDR1 and CDR2: SGHVS and FQNEAQ. Trimming removed 1 base from V and 4 bases from J, with 3 bases in between. Here the CDR3 reads CASSLVADTQYF. DNA for the CDR3: TGTGCCAGCAGCTTAGTTGCAGATACGCAGTATTTT.

The chain joins TRBV6-5 to TRBJ2-7; D is possibly TRBD1 or TRBD2 (5 bases each). Deletions cut 4 bases from V and 3 bases from J, with 19 bases between. The CDR3 sequence is 16 residues long. CDR1 is MNHEY, CDR2 SVGAGI, per germline. The CDR3 reads CASSSPVRGVGYEQYF. In DNA form, the CDR3 reads TGTGCCAGCAGTTCCCCCGTTCGAGGGGTAGGCTACGAGCAGTACTTC.

The CDR3 loop reads CASSLVAETQYF. In nucleotides, the CDR3 is TGTGCCAGCAGCTTAGTCGCGGAGACCCAGTACTTC. The chain joins TRBV11-2 to TRBJ2-5; D remains unclear. Trimming took off 1 base at V and 5 bases at J, with 5 bases between the two ends. The CDR3 sequence is 12 residues long. Germline-derived CDR1 and CDR2 are SGHAT and FQNNGV.

The CDR3 loop reads CASAPGAYSNQPQHF. The DNA for the CDR3 is TGCGCCAGCGCACCGGGGGCTTATAGCAATCAGCCCCAGCATTTT. The rearrangement joins TRBV4-3 to TRBJ1-5, with a possible D match to TRBD1 (6 bases). This CDR3 comprises 15 residues. Trimming removed 8 bases at V and 0 bases at J, with 14 bases between. Germline lookup yields CDR1 LGHNA and CDR2 YSLEER.

The rearrangement links TRBV6-1 to TRBJ2-5, with a weak D call TRBD2 (5 bases). The CDR3 is made up of 19 amino acids. The germline CDR1 and CDR2 sequences are MNHNS and SASEGT. V lost 4 bases and J lost 3, with 27 bases in between. For the CDR3, the DNA is TGTGCCAGCAGTGGGTCGGTACAAGCGTTACTAGGCCACAAAGAGACCCAGTACTTC. It is translated as CASSGSVQALLGHKETQYF.

This clone was found a few times. This chain joins TRBV6-1 and TRBJ2-2, with D possibly TRBD1 on 5 matching bases. Germline CDR1 MNHNS, CDR2 SASEGT. V was cut by 1 base and J by 7 bases, with 10 bases left in between. The length of the CDR3 is 14 residues. In DNA form, the CDR3 reads TGTGCCAGCAGTGAAGGGTCAGGGTACGGGGAGCTGTTTTTT. The encoded protein is CASSEGSGYGELFF.

This chain links TRBV27 with TRBJ2-1; 7 nucleotides line up with TRBD2. Germline loops: CDR1 MNHEY, CDR2 SMNVEV (reference sequence). This CDR3 spans 14 amino acids. The trim removed 2 bases at V and 6 bases at J, leaving 4 bases unmatched. CDR3 loop: CASSLGAGVNEQFF. In nucleotides, the CDR3 is TGTGCCAGCAGTTTAGGGGCGGGGGTCAATGAGCAGTTCTTC.

The chain carries TRBV13 and TRBJ2-5; TRBD1 aligns across 9 bases. Germline lookup yields CDR1 PRHDT and CDR2 FYEKMQ (reference sequence). Germline trimming cut 4 bases from V and 3 bases from J; bases unmatched to any gene: 3. This CDR3 comprises 14 residues. CDR3 nucleotides: TGTGCCAGCAGCTCTGACAGGGGGGAAGAGACCCAGTACTTC. Protein: CASSSDRGEETQYF.

The chain recombines TRBV11-3 with TRBJ1-3; the D gene is possibly TRBD1 (6 bases). Germline CDR1 SGHNT, CDR2 YENEEA. This CDR3 has 16 amino acids. V shed 2 bases and J shed 0 bases, with 11 bases lying between them. CDR3 bases: TGTGCCAGCAGCTTAAGTGCGGGGGCCTCTGGAAACACCATATATTTT. Protein sequence: CASSLSAGASGNTIYF.

The chain carries TRBV27 and TRBJ2-7, with 8 bases identical to TRBD2. The V segment lost 5 bases and the J segment 4 bases; nucleotides outside the gene matches: 13. The CDR3 is made up of 16 amino acids. Germline-derived CDR1 and CDR2 are MNHEY and SMNVEV (reference sequence). For the CDR3, the DNA is TGTGCCAGCAGTCCAGCCCGGGCGGGGGGCAATTACGAGCAGTACTTC. Translating it yields CASSPARAGGNYEQYF.

This clone was seen just once. V gene TRBV9 combines with J gene TRBJ2-5, with 9 bases matching TRBD1. The ends lost 3 bases at V and 4 bases at J; junction bases unmatched: 10. The germline CDR1 and CDR2 sequences are SGDLS and YYNGEE. This CDR3 has 16 residues. The CDR3 coding sequence is TGTGCCAGCAGCGGTACTACAGGGGGCGCGGGAGAGACCCAGTACTTC. This gives the protein CASSGTTGGAGETQYF. The full variable domain, in which reference TRBV9 and TRBJ2-5 provide the parts outside the CDR3, is DSGVTQTPKHLITATGQRVTLRCSPRSGDLSVYWYQQSLDQGLQFLIQYYNGEERAKGNILERFSAQQFPDLHSELNLSSLELGDSALYFCASSGTTGGAGETQYFGPGTRLLVL.

This clone is a singleton in its sample. The rearrangement uses TRBV13 and TRBJ2-4, with D possibly matching TRBD2 (6 bases). Germline V gene data show CDR1 as PRHDT and CDR2 as FYEKMQ (reference sequence). Trimming left V 2 bases short and J 5 bases short, with 7 bases between. The CDR3 spans 13 residues. CDR3 region: CASSLWGENIQYF. The CDR3 nucleotides are TGTGCCAGCAGCTTATGGGGGGAAAACATTCAGTACTTC.